This T cell receptor (beta chain) was retrieved from a study of T cell responses to AZD1222 COVID-19 vaccine. The germline V gene has CDR1 LGHNA and CDR2 YNFKEQ. V lost 8 bases, J lost 2 bases, and 4 bases stayed unmatched. This CDR3 spans 13 amino acids. Study conclusions and caveats: Most donors were white British and more were female, and clonal diversity was possibly underestimated. When two AZD1222 doses had been given, Spike-specific TCR breadth and depth rose. Repertoire sampling was restricted to post-peak T cell response timepoints.

As concerns this clone: Its antigen is currently unknown.

Clones were read by immunoSEQ multiplex PCR, and TCRdb kept only the in-frame ones, dropping some. The table has 200,000 to 300,000 clones, 93% seen once. Material: peripheral blood, obtained on day 0 of AZD1222 vaccination. The TCR originated in an adult in good health. The J gene is TRBJ1-2, the V gene TRBV4-2, with TRBD1 identical over 8 bases. The CDR3 sequence: CASGGQGNYGYTF. In DNA form, the CDR3 reads TGTGCCAGCGGCGGACAGGGAAACTATGGCTACACCTTC.